This TCR beta chain was identified in a study of shared clonotypes between healthy human individuals (dated by TCRdb to the early 2020s). Background for the entire study: The cohort included a few men and a couple of women between 18 and 49 years of age. To increase sequencing depth and limit assay-specific biases, TCR repertoire library preparation and sequencing were carried out by different laboratories using diverse techniques. To estimate repertoire size and how much clonotype sharing occurs between individuals, the study deeply sequenced the blood TCR repertoires of 5 or 6 healthy adults. Leukapheresis yielded between about 0.85 and 10 billion PBMCs per donor. Per donor, three plates each were used for CD4 naive and CD4 memory, two for CD8 naive, and one for CD8 memory.

As concerns this clone: There is no known antigen for this receptor. Per-nucleotide qualities are absent, and no much larger clonotype sits a single base away.

The paper's findings and limits, for the study overall: The small number of donors limited the genetic and exposure-history diversity represented. Across a few donors, approximately 4.9% of naive CD4, approximately 3.6% of naive CD8, under 2.5% of memory CD4, and about 0.4% of memory CD8 clonotypes were shared. Only blood was sampled, and tissue TCR repertoires likely differ from those in blood. Clonotypes shared by all four sorted-subset donors showed higher generation probabilities than non-shared clonotypes. Larger estimated clonotype richness was generally found for naive subsets than for memory subsets. Incomplete sequencing was indicated by rarefaction of sorted-subset datasets, despite the large sequencing depth. Based on pairwise subsampling, the degree of clonotype sharing among donors was expected to be affected by sequencing depth.

Using the deep immunoSEQ assay, TCR CDR3 regions were amplified from genomic DNA by multiplex PCR. Extracted genomic DNA from each cell subset was distributed evenly across all wells of several immunoSEQ 96-well plates, and each plate was treated as a replicate. For sorted subsets, about 200 ng genomic DNA, equal to about 30,000 T cell genomes, was loaded into each replicate PCR. Purified libraries were measured with a Qubit 3.0 fluorometer, size-checked on a Bioanalyzer 2100, and measured again with the KAPA Library Quantification kit. A separate single-read 150-cycle Illumina NextSeq 550 flow cell was used to sequence each immunoSEQ 96-well plate. The authors' analysis ran thus. The immunoSEQ output contained only junctional sequences without quality scores, so filtering could not match that applied to full-length reads. Sequences were annotated with PyIR, a Python wrapper for IgBLAST v1.9, and V/J genes and CDR3 were assigned using IMGT germline references. Any read was removed if the V/J assignment was weak (E-value above 1e-6), the CDR3 was missing, or the read contained stop codons, out-of-frame junctions, or ambiguous translated residues. V3J clonotypes were defined as sequences sharing an identical inferred V gene, J gene, and CDR3 amino acid sequence. Percentage overlap between repertoires was calculated by dividing the number of shared unique clonotypes by the size of the smaller repertoire. Repertoire richness was assessed with RTK rarefaction, the Chao1 estimator, and Recon v2.1 estimates of unobserved clonotypes. Generation probabilities for all TCRbeta clonotypes obtained by the gDNA method from a few donors were computed using OLGA. Here the immuneACCESS table is served through TCRdb, limited to in-frame sequences with V and J called. Missing clones are a known gap in these copies; in checked studies unresolved V genes cover under half, and the rest lacks a known reason. The V and J calls and clone size come from that table; D and trimming were worked out from the DNA. Counted in this sample were some 1.4 million clones; roughly 96% of them appeared once. Of the sample, approximately 1.2% is held by the ten largest clones.

From the germline V gene (reference sequence), CDR1 is LNHDA and CDR2 is SQIVND. Spanning cysteine to phenylalanine, the CDR3 consists of 12 amino acids. Only the CDR3 DNA stays, 36 bases, in frame from base 1. Trimming costs V 8 bases and J 8 bases, and their ends lie 15 bases apart. The donors were healthy, HIV-negative adults who had no recently reported acute infections or vaccinations. Only Caucasian adults living in Nashville, Tennessee, USA were represented among the donors. CD4+ T cells were enriched through magnetic negative selection, after which naive cells were positively selected on CD45RA and the remaining negative fraction served as the memory subset. Blood was collected by leukapheresis, and PBMCs were isolated by Ficoll-Histopaque density gradient centrifugation and then cryopreserved in liquid nitrogen vapor phase. Analytical flow cytometry was used to check the purity and quantity of each magnetically sorted T cell population. From each sorted fraction, genomic DNA was isolated and quantified by UV absorbance on a Nanodrop 2000c.

Sequenced input: naive CD4+ T cells sorted from blood. This specimen's cell subset or site label, per the study, means: CD45RA+ positively selected. Here the chain combines TRBV19 and TRBJ1-1, with no reliable assignment of the D segment. The sequence came from a young man in good health. The bases read TGTGCCAGTCGGACCCTAGAGAGAGAAGCTTTCTTT. Its protein reads: CASRTLEREAFF. This CDR3, with the reference TRBV19 and TRBJ1-1 proteins standing in past its ends, gives the full variable domain DGGITQSPKYLFRKEGQNVTLSCEQNLNHDAMYWYRQDPGQGLRLIYYSQIVNDFQKGDIAEGYSVSREKKESFPLTVTSAQKNPTAFYLCASRTLEREAFFGQGTRLTVV.